These 23 T cell receptor beta chains came from one sample sequenced in a study of shared clonotypes between healthy human individuals. CD45RO-negative, CCR7-positively selected cells formed the naive CD8 fraction, excluding terminally differentiated effector memory CD45RA+ cells. This table comes from immunoSEQ multiplex PCR, and its TCRdb copy is limited to in-frame clones, with some not included. Of 2 million or so clones listed, about 95% are singletons. Sequenced: naive CD8+ T cells sorted from blood. The source of these receptors is a man aged 18 to 30 in good health.

The chain carries TRBV7-9 and TRBJ2-4; D possibly matches TRBD1 or TRBD2 (5 bases each). Germline assignment: CDR1 SEHNR and CDR2 FQNEAQ (reference sequence). There are 17 residues in the CDR3. V lost 4 bases and J 0 bases, leaving 16 bases between the germline ends. This CDR3 is CASSSGTHGQAKNIQYF. The CDR3 nucleotides are TGTGCCAGCAGCTCCGGGACCCACGGCCAAGCCAAAAACATTCAGTACTTC. Full variable domain (rest looked up from reference TRBV7-9 and TRBJ2-4): DTGVSQNPRHKITKRGQNVTFRCDPISEHNRLYWYRQTLGQGPEFLTYFQNEAQLEKSRLLSDRFSAERPKGSFSTLEIQRTEQGDSAMYLCASSSGTHGQAKNIQYFGAGTRLSVL.

The gene calls are TRBV2 and TRBJ1-5; 8 nucleotides agree with TRBD1. CDR1 and CDR2 (germline): SNHLY, FYNNEI. The junction had 9 bases not matched to a gene; V was cut back by 4 bases and J by 4 bases. The CDR3 contains 16 residues. CDR3 amino acids: CASSATGDGTNQPQHF. CDR3 coding DNA: TGTGCCAGCAGTGCGACAGGGGATGGAACAAATCAGCCCCAGCATTTT.

A remark on this clone: One junction end disagrees with the germline gene, perhaps due to a read error. The rearrangement uses TRBV7-7 and TRBJ2-1; D may correspond to TRBD1 or TRBD2 (5 bases each). This CDR3 is 13 amino acids long. The germline V gene has CDR1 SSHAT and CDR2 FNYEAQ (reference sequence). The CDR3 reads CASSSDGGNEQFF. Here the CDR3 DNA reads TGTGCTAGCAGCTCTGATGGGGGAAATGAGCAGTTCTTC. The variable domain in full, with the rest retrieved from reference TRBV7-7 and TRBJ2-1, is GAGVSQSPRYKVTKRGQDVTLRCDPISSHATLYWYQQALGQGPEFLTYFNYEAQPDKSGLPSDRFSAERPEGSISTLTIQRTEQRDSAMYRCASSSDGGNEQFFGPGTRLTVL.

Note on this clone: At one end the junction does not follow the germline gene, possibly because of a read error. J is TRBJ2-2 and V is TRBV7-7; D is perhaps TRBD2 (5 bases). Germline assignment: CDR1 SSHAT and CDR2 FNYEAQ (reference sequence). There are 18 residues in the CDR3. The CDR3 is CASSPHAGLSQSTGELFF. The CDR3 DNA sequence: TGTGCTAGCAGCCCCCATGCAGGACTTTCTCAATCCACCGGGGAGCTGTTTTTT.

The CDR3 loop is CASSYTHSNEQFF. The CDR3 DNA sequence: TGTGCCAGCAGTTACACCCACTCGAATGAGCAGTTCTTC. This chain joins TRBV6-5 and TRBJ2-1; no definite D call. The CDR3 is 13 amino acids. Germline V lookup: CDR1 MNHEY, CDR2 SVGAGI. The V end lost 2 bases, the J end lost 7 bases, and 9 bases lay between the germline ends.

A single count supports this clone. V and J are TRBV28 and TRBJ2-2; D possibly corresponds to TRBD2 (5 bases). The CDR3 is 14 amino acids. Trimming stripped 1 base from V and 4 bases from J, with 7 bases between. Germline V lookup: CDR1 MDHEN, CDR2 SYDVKM. CDR3 sequence reads: CASSLSGFTGELFF. The CDR3 DNA sequence: TGTGCCAGCAGTTTATCGGGATTCACCGGGGAGCTGTTTTTT.

This clone was seen a single time. The V and J genes are TRBV9 and TRBJ2-6, with no clear D. V lost 1 base and J lost 2, with 1 base in between. Germline loops: CDR1 SGDLS, CDR2 YYNGEE. CDR3 length: 13 amino acids. This chain's CDR3 is CASSVTGANVLTF. The CDR3 DNA sequence: TGTGCCAGCAGCGTAACTGGGGCCAACGTCCTGACTTTC.

The chain links TRBV5-4 to TRBJ2-7, with D unresolved. Germline V gene data show CDR1 as SGHNT and CDR2 as YYREEE (reference sequence). The V end lost 9 bases, the J end lost 5 bases, and 12 bases lay between the germline ends. This CDR3 spans 11 amino acids. CDR3 nucleotide sequence: TGTGCCATCGACCTGGGCGACGAGCAGTACTTC. Protein sequence: CAIDLGDEQYF.

The J gene is TRBJ1-6, the V gene TRBV5-8, with no clear D. Germline CDR1 and CDR2: SGHTS and YDEGEE. Trimming took 3 bases from V and 7 from J, leaving 14 bases between them. This CDR3 region has 15 residues. The CDR3 DNA reads TGTGCCAGCAGCTGGCGAGGGCGACTAAATTCACCCCTCCACTTT. It is translated as CASSWRGRLNSPLHF.

This chain joins TRBV4-1 and TRBJ1-6; unclear D gene. The CDR3 has 15 residues. V gave up 1 base and J gave up 6 bases, with 10 bases separating them. Germline CDR1 and CDR2: MGHRA and YSYEKL. In DNA form, the CDR3 reads TGCGCCAGCAGCCAAGTTGCACAAACTAATTCACCCCTCCACTTT. This translates into CASSQVAQTNSPLHF.

The gene calls are TRBV30 and TRBJ2-7, with D uncertain. V was cut by 2 bases and J by 7 bases, with 12 bases left in between. This CDR3 is built from 12 residues. Germline CDR1 and CDR2: GTSNPN and SVGIG (reference sequence). The chain's CDR3 is CAWSPTGEEQYF. The CDR3 DNA reads TGTGCCTGGAGTCCCACGGGCGAGGAGCAGTACTTC.

The chain has TRBV7-6 and TRBJ2-7; TRBD1 matches 8 bases. CDR1 and CDR2 from the germline V gene are SGHVS and FNYEAQ. This CDR3 has 15 amino acids. The junction had 9 bases not matched to a gene; V was cut back by 4 bases and J by 4 bases. The CDR3 bases are TGTGCCAGCAGCTCCGGACAGGGTGGTGGATACGAGCAGTACTTC. It translates to CASSSGQGGGYEQYF.

J is TRBJ2-7 and V is TRBV7-2; 9 nucleotides align to TRBD2. This CDR3 has 14 amino acids. Trimming removed 3 bases from V and 7 bases from J; junction bases left unmatched: 7. The V gene's germline CDR1 is SGHTA and CDR2 FQGNSA. The CDR3 nucleotides are TGTGCCAGCAGCTTGGCGGGAGGGCCGGGAGAGCAGTACTTC. Its translation is CASSLAGGPGEQYF. The entire variable domain, with the rest obtained from reference TRBV7-2 and TRBJ2-7, is as follows: GAGVSQSPSNKVTEKGKDVELRCDPISGHTALYWYRQSLGQGLEFLIYFQGNSAPDKSGLPSDRFSAERTGGSVSTLTIQRTQQEDSAVYLCASSLAGGPGEQYFGPGTRLTVT.

This chain links TRBV4-3 with TRBJ1-1, with 9 bases aligning to TRBD1. Per the germline V gene, CDR1 is LGHNA and CDR2 is YSLEER. V dropped 3 bases and J dropped 4; count of bases not matched to a gene: 15. The CDR3 contains 18 residues. The CDR3 sequence is CASSHRTGGLGLSTEAFF. CDR3 nucleotides: TGCGCCAGCAGCCATAGAACAGGGGGCTTGGGTTTGAGCACTGAAGCTTTCTTT.

The genes are TRBV11-2 and TRBJ2-7; D perhaps matches TRBD2 (6 bases). V was trimmed by 5 bases and J by 6 bases, leaving 11 bases between them. The CDR3 consists of 12 residues. The germline CDR1 and CDR2 sequences are SGHAT and FQNNGV. The CDR3 is CASSILAREQYF. In DNA form, the CDR3 reads TGTGCCAGCAGCATACTAGCTCGCGAGCAGTACTTC.

The chain uses TRBV11-2 and TRBJ2-6; D remains ambiguous. V dropped 0 bases and J dropped 5 bases, with 5 bases sitting between them. CDR1 is SGHAT, CDR2 FQNNGV, per germline. The CDR3 totals 14 residues. This chain's CDR3 is CASSLERRANVLTF. The CDR3 DNA is TGTGCCAGCAGCTTAGAAAGGAGGGCCAACGTCCTGACTTTC.

With respect to this clone: Other DNA sequences in this sample translate to the same CDR3. The chain carries TRBV7-9 and TRBJ2-2; D is undetermined. Per germline, CDR1 SEHNR and CDR2 FQNEAQ (reference sequence). The CDR3 totals 12 residues. The V gene lost 5 bases and the J gene lost 4 bases, with 5 bases spanning the gap. CDR3 nucleotides: TGTGCCAGCAGCGGTATCACCGGGGAGCTGTTTTTT. It translates to CASSGITGELFF.

This sequence joins TRBV9 and TRBJ2-1; D is unresolved. From germline, CDR1 is SGDLS and CDR2 YYNGEE. The CDR3 covers 15 residues. Trimming pared 4 bases from V and 0 bases from J, leaving 11 bases between. The CDR3 sequence is CASSLVSSSYNEQFF. The CDR3 DNA is TGTGCCAGCAGCCTAGTATCGAGCTCCTACAATGAGCAGTTCTTC. Full variable domain (remainder filled in from reference TRBV9 and TRBJ2-1): DSGVTQTPKHLITATGQRVTLRCSPRSGDLSVYWYQQSLDQGLQFLIQYYNGEERAKGNILERFSAQQFPDLHSELNLSSLELGDSALYFCASSLVSSSYNEQFFGPGTRLTVL.

This clone was detected once. V usage is TRBV5-1 and J usage is TRBJ2-1; 7 bases agree with TRBD2. Germline values: CDR1 SGHRS, CDR2 YFSETQ. The trim removed 0 bases at V and 7 bases at J, leaving 4 bases unmatched. CDR3 length equals 14 residues. Here the CDR3 DNA reads TGCGCCAGCAGCTTGGAACTAGCGCGGAATGAGCAGTTCTTC. It encodes CASSLELARNEQFF.

This clone appeared a few times. For the CDR3, the DNA is TGTGCCAGCAGCAGAGGGGCAGGCACGGGGTACGAGCAGTACTTC. This encodes CASSRGAGTGYEQYF. This chain uses TRBV9 with TRBJ2-7; the D call may be TRBD1 or TRBD2 (5 bases each). V lost 4 bases to trimming and J lost 4 bases, with 18 bases between them. Germline V gives CDR1 SGDLS, CDR2 YYNGEE. The CDR3 has 15 residues.

The CDR3 sequence: CASSLIGQGRHEQYF. In DNA, the CDR3 is TGTGCCAGCAGCTTGATAGGACAGGGGAGGCACGAGCAGTACTTC. The rearrangement links TRBV11-2 to TRBJ2-7, with TRBD1 matching 9 bases. Per germline, CDR1 SGHAT and CDR2 FQNNGV. V lost 3 bases and J lost 5; bases outside the gene matches: 8. The CDR3 runs 15 residues.

This sequence joins TRBV28 and TRBJ1-1; D ambiguous. The CDR3 is made up of 13 amino acids. Trimming removed 6 bases at V and 1 base at J, with 9 bases between. The germline CDR1 and CDR2 sequences are MDHEN and SYDVKM. CDR3 in DNA: TGTGCCAGCAGCAACCGGGGGAACACTGAAGCTTTCTTT. Its translation: CASSNRGNTEAFF.

The rearrangement links TRBV7-9 to TRBJ2-3; no firm D call. This CDR3 is built from 17 residues. V was pared by 1 base and J by 7 bases, with 21 bases between. CDR1 is SEHNR and CDR2 is FQNEAQ in the germline V gene (reference sequence). Here the CDR3 reads CASSLVSTTPALHTQYF. The CDR3 DNA sequence: TGTGCCAGCAGCTTAGTCTCTACTACCCCAGCATTACATACGCAGTATTTT.